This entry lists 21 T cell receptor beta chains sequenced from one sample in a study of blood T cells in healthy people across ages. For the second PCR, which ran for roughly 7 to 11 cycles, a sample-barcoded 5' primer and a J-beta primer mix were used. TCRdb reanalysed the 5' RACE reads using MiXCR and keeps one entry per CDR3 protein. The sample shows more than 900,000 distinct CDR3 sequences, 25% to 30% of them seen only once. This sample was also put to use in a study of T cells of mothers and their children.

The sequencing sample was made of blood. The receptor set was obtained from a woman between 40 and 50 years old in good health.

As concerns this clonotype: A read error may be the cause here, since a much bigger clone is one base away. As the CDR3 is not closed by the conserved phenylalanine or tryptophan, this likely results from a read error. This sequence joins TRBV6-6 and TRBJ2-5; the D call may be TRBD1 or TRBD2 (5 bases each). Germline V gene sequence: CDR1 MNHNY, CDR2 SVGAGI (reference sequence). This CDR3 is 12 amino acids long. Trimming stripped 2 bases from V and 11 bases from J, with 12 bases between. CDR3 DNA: TGTGCCAGCAGTTACACCATAGGGGAGCAGTACGTC. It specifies CASSYTIGEQYV.

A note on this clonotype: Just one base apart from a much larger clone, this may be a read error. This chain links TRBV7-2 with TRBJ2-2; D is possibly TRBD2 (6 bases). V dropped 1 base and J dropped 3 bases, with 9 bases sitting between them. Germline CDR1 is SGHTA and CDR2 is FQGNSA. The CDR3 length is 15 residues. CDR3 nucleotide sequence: TGTGCCAGCAGCTTAGTGGGGGGATACACCGGGGAGCTGTTTTTT. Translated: CASSLVGGYTGELFF.

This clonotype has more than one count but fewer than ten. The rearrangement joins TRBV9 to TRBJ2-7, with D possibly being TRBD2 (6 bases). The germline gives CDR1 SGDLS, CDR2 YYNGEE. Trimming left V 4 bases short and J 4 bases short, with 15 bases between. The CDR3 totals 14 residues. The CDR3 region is CASSPSGDPYEQYF. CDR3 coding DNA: TGTGCCAGCAGCCCTTCGGGGGACCCATACGAGCAGTACTTC.

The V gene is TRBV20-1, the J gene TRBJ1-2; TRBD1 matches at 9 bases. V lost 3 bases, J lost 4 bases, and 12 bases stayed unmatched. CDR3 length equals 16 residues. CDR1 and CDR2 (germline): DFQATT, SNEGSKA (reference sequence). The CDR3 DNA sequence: TGCAGTGCTAGCCCCGGGACAGGGATACCCACCTATGGCTACACCTTC. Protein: CSASPGTGIPTYGYTF.

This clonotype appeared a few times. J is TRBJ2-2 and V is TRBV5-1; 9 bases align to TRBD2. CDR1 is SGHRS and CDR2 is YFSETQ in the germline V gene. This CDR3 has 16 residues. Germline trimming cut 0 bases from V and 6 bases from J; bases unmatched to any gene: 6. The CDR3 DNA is TGCGCCAGCAGCTTGGACCCGGGACTAGCAGCCGGGGAGCTGTTTTTT. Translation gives CASSLDPGLAAGELFF. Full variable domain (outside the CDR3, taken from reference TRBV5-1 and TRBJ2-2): KAGVTQTPRYLIKTRGQQVTLSCSPISGHRSVSWYQQTPGQGLQFLFEYFSETQRNKGNFPGRFSGRQFSNSRSEMNVSTLELGDSALYLCASSLDPGLAAGELFFGEGSRLTVL.

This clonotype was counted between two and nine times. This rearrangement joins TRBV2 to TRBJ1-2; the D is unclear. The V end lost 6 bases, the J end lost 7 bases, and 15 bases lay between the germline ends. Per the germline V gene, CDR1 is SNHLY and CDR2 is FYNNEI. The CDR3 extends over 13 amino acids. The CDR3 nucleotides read TGTGCCAGCAGGCCACCCCTAAGAGGTGGCTACACCTTC. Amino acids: CASRPPLRGGYTF.

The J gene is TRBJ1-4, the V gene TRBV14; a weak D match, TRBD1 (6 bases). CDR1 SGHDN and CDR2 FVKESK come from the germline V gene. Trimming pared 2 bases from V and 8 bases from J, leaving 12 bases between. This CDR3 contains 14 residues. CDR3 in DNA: TGTGCCAGCAGCCAAATCAGGGGAAACGAAAAACTGTTTTTT. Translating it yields CASSQIRGNEKLFF.

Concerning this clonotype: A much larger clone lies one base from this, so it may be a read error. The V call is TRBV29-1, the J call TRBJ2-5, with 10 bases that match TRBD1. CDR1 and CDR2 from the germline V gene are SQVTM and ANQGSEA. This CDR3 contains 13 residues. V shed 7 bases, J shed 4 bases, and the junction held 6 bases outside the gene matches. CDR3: CSGAGQGPETQYF. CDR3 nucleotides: TGCAGCGGGGCGGGACAGGGGCCAGAGACCCAGTACTTC.

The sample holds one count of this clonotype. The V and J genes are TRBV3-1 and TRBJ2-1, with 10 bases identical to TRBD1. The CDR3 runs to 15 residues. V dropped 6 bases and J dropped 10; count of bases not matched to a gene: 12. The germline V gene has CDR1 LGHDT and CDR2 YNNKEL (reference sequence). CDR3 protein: CASRGQGVLSYEQFF. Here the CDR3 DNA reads TGTGCCAGCAGAGGACAGGGGGTCCTCTCCTACGAGCAGTTCTTC.

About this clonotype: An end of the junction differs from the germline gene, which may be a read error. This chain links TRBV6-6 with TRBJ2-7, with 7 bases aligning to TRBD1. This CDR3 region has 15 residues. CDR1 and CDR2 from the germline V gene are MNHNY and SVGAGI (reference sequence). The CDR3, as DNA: TGTGTCAGCAGTCCCCCGGGGCAGGGGGCCTACGAGCAGTACTTC. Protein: CVSSPPGQGAYEQYF.

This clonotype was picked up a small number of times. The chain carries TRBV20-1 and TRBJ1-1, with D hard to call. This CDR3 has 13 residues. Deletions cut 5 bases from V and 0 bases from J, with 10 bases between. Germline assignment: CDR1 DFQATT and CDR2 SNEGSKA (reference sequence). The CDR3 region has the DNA TGCAGTGCTGGACGGTCCATGAACACTGAAGCTTTCTTT. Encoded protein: CSAGRSMNTEAFF.

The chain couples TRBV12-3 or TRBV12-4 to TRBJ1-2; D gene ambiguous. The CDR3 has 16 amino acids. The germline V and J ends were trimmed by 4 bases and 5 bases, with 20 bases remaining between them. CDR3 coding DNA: TGTGCCAGCAGTTCTTCAGTTCGCTCCCTAGGATATGGCTACACCTTC. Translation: CASSSSVRSLGYGYTF.

CDR3 nucleotide sequence: TGTGCCAGCGGGTCGGACGGGAGGGAAACTTTCTTT. Translated, it gives CASGSDGRETFF. V is TRBV9 and J is TRBJ1-1; D unclear. This CDR3 contains 12 residues. V dropped 7 bases and J dropped 12 bases, with 19 bases sitting between them. Germline CDR1 is SGDLS and CDR2 is YYNGEE. Based on the CDR3 plus reference TRBV9 and TRBJ1-1, the full variable domain is DSGVTQTPKHLITATGQRVTLRCSPRSGDLSVYWYQQSLDQGLQFLIQYYNGEERAKGNILERFSAQQFPDLHSELNLSSLELGDSALYFCASGSDGRETFFGQGTRLTVV.

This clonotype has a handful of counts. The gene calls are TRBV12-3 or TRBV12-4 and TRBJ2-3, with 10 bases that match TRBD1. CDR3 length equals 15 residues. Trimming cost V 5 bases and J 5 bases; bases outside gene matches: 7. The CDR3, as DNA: TGTGCCAGCAGTCAGGGACAGGGGCTCGGAGATACGCAGTATTTT. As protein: CASSQGQGLGDTQYF.

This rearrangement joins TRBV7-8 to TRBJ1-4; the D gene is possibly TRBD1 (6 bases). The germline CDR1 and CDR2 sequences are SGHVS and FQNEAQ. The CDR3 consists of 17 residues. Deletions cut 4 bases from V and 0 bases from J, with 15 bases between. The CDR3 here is CASSSIGAGATNEKLFF. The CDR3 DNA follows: TGTGCCAGCAGCTCCATCGGGGCAGGGGCAACTAATGAAAAACTGTTTTTT.

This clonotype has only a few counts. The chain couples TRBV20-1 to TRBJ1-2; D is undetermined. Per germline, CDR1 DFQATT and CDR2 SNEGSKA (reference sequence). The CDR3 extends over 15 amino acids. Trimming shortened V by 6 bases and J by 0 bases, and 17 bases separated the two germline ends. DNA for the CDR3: TGCAGTGCAGGAGACGGTTCCTATTCTAACTATGGCTACACCTTC. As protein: CSAGDGSYSNYGYTF.

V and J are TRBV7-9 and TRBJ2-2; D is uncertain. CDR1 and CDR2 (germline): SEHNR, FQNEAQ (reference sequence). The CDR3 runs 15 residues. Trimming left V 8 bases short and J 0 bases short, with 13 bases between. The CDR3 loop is CASPPEDPNTGELFF. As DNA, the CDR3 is TGTGCCAGCCCTCCAGAGGACCCGAACACCGGGGAGCTGTTTTTT. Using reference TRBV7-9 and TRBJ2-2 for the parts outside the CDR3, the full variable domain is DTGVSQNPRHKITKRGQNVTFRCDPISEHNRLYWYRQTLGQGPEFLTYFQNEAQLEKSRLLSDRFSAERPKGSFSTLEIQRTEQGDSAMYLCASPPEDPNTGELFFGEGSRLTVL.

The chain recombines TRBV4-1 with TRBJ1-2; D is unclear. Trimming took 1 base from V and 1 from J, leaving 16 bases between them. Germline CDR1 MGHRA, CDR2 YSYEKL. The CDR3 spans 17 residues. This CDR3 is CASSQVGEATFNYGYTF. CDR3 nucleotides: TGCGCCAGCAGCCAAGTCGGGGAGGCAACATTTAACTATGGCTACACCTTC.

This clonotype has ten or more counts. The CDR3 nucleotides read TGTGCCAGCAGCTTACGCGCGGGGGGATACAATGAGCAGTTCTTC. Protein product: CASSLRAGGYNEQFF. This chain links TRBV11-3 with TRBJ2-1, with 8 bases that match TRBD2. The CDR3 runs to 15 residues. Losses at the gene ends were 2 bases for V and 4 bases for J; bases not matched to a gene: 4. CDR1 is SGHNT and CDR2 is YENEEA in the germline V gene.

In DNA, the CDR3 is TGCAGCGTTCCCGCGAGGGGCATTGGAGATACGCAGTATTTT. Translating gives CSVPARGIGDTQYF. The chain combines TRBV29-1 with TRBJ2-3, with D possibly called TRBD1 or TRBD2 (5 bases each). The germline V and J ends were trimmed by 5 bases and 5 bases, with 17 bases remaining between them. Germline-derived CDR1 and CDR2 are SQVTM and ANQGSEA. The CDR3 has 14 amino acids.

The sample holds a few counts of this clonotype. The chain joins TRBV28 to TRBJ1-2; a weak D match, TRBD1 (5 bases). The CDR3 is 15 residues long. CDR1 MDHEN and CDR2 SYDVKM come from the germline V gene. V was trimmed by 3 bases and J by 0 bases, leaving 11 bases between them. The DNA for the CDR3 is TGTGCCAGCAGTTTCTCAGGGTTGTCTAACTATGGCTACACCTTC. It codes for CASSFSGLSNYGYTF.